The 32 T cell receptor beta chains reported below all come from one sample, sequenced in a study of T cell responses to AZD1222 COVID-19 vaccine. Clones were sequenced by immunoSEQ multiplex PCR, and TCRdb holds only the in-frame ones, with some missing. Seen here are around 120,000 clones, about 89% observed once, and the top ten hold over 8.5%. The source material was peripheral blood, sampled on day 0 of MenACWY control vaccination. Every receptor here comes from an adult in good health.

The genes are TRBV7-9 and TRBJ1-3; D is possibly TRBD1 (6 bases). CDR3 length: 14 amino acids. The germline gives CDR1 SEHNR, CDR2 FQNEAQ (reference sequence). V dropped 5 bases and J dropped 3 bases, with 11 bases sitting between them. CDR3 sequence: CASSAEGGGNTIYF. The CDR3 DNA sequence: TGTGCCAGCAGCGCCGAGGGGGGTGGAAACACCATATATTTT.

CDR3 nucleotide sequence: TGCGCCAGCAGCTTCGGACGAGGGATCAACGAGCAGTACTTC. Its protein product is CASSFGRGINEQYF. The chain has TRBV5-1 and TRBJ2-7; maybe TRBD2 (5 bases). This CDR3 region has 14 residues. The V gene lost 2 bases and the J gene lost 5 bases, with 14 bases spanning the gap. Germline values: CDR1 SGHRS, CDR2 YFSETQ.

The chain combines TRBV20-1 with TRBJ2-1; TRBD2 matches at 11 bases. The CDR3 covers 14 residues. Germline values: CDR1 DFQATT, CDR2 SNEGSKA (reference sequence). J lost 2 bases, V lost 3 bases, and 0 bases had no gene match. In DNA, the CDR3 is TGCAGTGCTAGTAGCGGGAGGGCCTACAATGAGCAGTTCTTC. Protein sequence: CSASSGRAYNEQFF.

V is TRBV27 and J is TRBJ1-4; TRBD1 is a possible D gene (5 bases). Germline values: CDR1 MNHEY, CDR2 SMNVEV (reference sequence). V lost 5 bases, J lost 6 bases, and 13 bases lay in between. There are 14 residues in the CDR3. CDR3 protein: CASSPGAFHEKLFF. CDR3 coding DNA: TGTGCCAGCAGTCCCGGGGCCTTTCATGAAAAACTGTTTTTT.

This chain uses TRBV3-1 (or the pseudogene TRBV3-2) with TRBJ2-1; no firm D call. This CDR3 has 13 amino acids. CDR1 is LGHDT and CDR2 is YNNKEL in the germline V gene (reference sequence). V shed 4 bases and J shed 6 bases, with 10 bases lying between them. The CDR3 DNA follows: TGTGCCAGCAGCCCCCCAAAGGGCAATGAGCAGTTCTTC. It encodes CASSPPKGNEQFF.

J is TRBJ1-2 and V is TRBV3-1 (or the pseudogene TRBV3-2); D is unresolved. Between the trimmed V and J ends, which lost 1 base and 8 bases, there was a span of 11 bases. This CDR3 is 13 amino acids long. CDR1 and CDR2 from the germline V gene are LGHDT and YNNKEL (reference sequence). The CDR3: CASSQGVHSGYTF. The CDR3 DNA reads as TGTGCCAGCAGCCAAGGAGTACATTCAGGCTACACCTTC.

In DNA form, the CDR3 reads TGTGCCAGCAGCCCGGGACTAGCGGGGGGGAATGAGCAGTTCTTC. It specifies CASSPGLAGGNEQFF. V gene TRBV13 combines with J gene TRBJ2-1; TRBD2 matches 16 bases. The CDR3 loop spans 15 amino acids. J lost 7 bases, V lost 5 bases, and 2 bases had no gene match. In germline, CDR1 is PRHDT, CDR2 FYEKMQ (reference sequence).

The chain couples TRBV5-1 to TRBJ1-2; D remains ambiguous. The CDR3 extends over 14 amino acids. V was cut by 0 bases and J by 4 bases, with 10 bases left in between. Germline-derived CDR1 and CDR2 are SGHRS and YFSETQ. CDR3 DNA: TGCGCCAGCAGCTTGGATCGTACGAGCTATGGCTACACCTTC. Residues: CASSLDRTSYGYTF.

The rearrangement uses TRBV4-2 and TRBJ2-7, with 10 bases fitting TRBD2. V was clipped by 4 bases and J by 3 bases; unmatched bases: 6. Germline loops: CDR1 LGHNA, CDR2 YNFKEQ. The CDR3 covers 15 residues. The CDR3 loop is CASSPGLAPDYEQYF. The CDR3 DNA follows: TGTGCCAGCAGCCCGGGACTAGCGCCAGACTACGAGCAGTACTTC.

The chain couples TRBV29-1 to TRBJ1-2, with 7 bases lining up with TRBD1. CDR1 is SQVTM, CDR2 ANQGSEA, per germline. The length of the CDR3 is 14 residues. Trimming took 7 bases from V and 3 from J; bases not matched to a gene: 11. CDR3 amino acids: CSGSQGTWDYGYTF. The CDR3 nucleotides read TGCAGCGGGTCACAGGGGACGTGGGACTATGGCTACACCTTC.

CDR3 bases: TGTGCCAGCAGCTTAGATGGGGCGGGAAACTACGAGCAGTACTTC. Its translation: CASSLDGAGNYEQYF. This chain links TRBV7-2 with TRBJ2-7; a possible D gene is TRBD2 (6 bases). Germline-derived CDR1 and CDR2 are SGHTA and FQGNSA. V was trimmed by 1 base and J by 3 bases, leaving 13 bases between them. The CDR3 spans 15 residues.

The chain carries TRBV5-1 and TRBJ2-7; 7 nucleotides match TRBD1. The trim removed 0 bases at V and 4 bases at J, leaving 7 bases unmatched. The CDR3 runs to 15 residues. Germline lookup yields CDR1 SGHRS and CDR2 YFSETQ. The CDR3, as DNA: TGCGCCAGCAGCTTGGAAGACAGGGTGGGTTACGAGCAGTACTTC. Translating gives CASSLEDRVGYEQYF.

This clone was counted once. J is TRBJ2-2 and V is TRBV6-4; 8 bases fit TRBD2. Germline CDR1 and CDR2: MRHNA and SNTAGT. The V and J ends lost 6 bases and 4 bases, in that order; junction bases with no gene match: 4. The CDR3 totals 14 residues. The chain's CDR3 is CASRGREGTGELFF. The CDR3, as DNA: TGTGCCAGCAGAGGTCGGGAGGGCACCGGGGAGCTGTTTTTT.

The chain couples TRBV12-5 to TRBJ2-7; 7 positions match TRBD1. V shed 6 bases and J 0 bases; nucleotides not matched to a gene: 8. This CDR3 is 15 amino acids long. Germline-derived CDR1 and CDR2 are LGHNT and FRNRAP. The CDR3 DNA reads as TGTGCTAGTGGGACAGGGATGGTAGGCTCCTACGAGCAGTACTTC. This codes for CASGTGMVGSYEQYF.

The chain is built from TRBV5-1 and TRBJ1-4; D is undetermined. Trimming shortened V by 0 bases and J by 2 bases, and 8 bases separated the two germline ends. The CDR3 is 15 residues long. Germline V gene sequence: CDR1 SGHRS, CDR2 YFSETQ. Here the CDR3 reads CASSLDPGTNEKLFF. The CDR3, as DNA: TGCGCCAGCAGCTTGGATCCCGGGACTAATGAAAAACTGTTTTTT.

This CDR3 reads CASRGVSTEAFF. The CDR3 DNA is TGTGCCAGCAGGGGGGTTTCCACTGAAGCTTTCTTT. V and J are TRBV12-3 or TRBV12-4 and TRBJ1-1, with D perhaps TRBD1 (5 bases). CDR3 length: 12 residues. The V end was cut by 6 bases, the J end by 4 bases, with 9 bases between.

This clone was counted once. The genes are TRBV2 and TRBJ2-7; no definite D call. Trimming cost V 9 bases and J 1 base, with 7 bases left between them. The CDR3 has 11 residues. Per the germline V gene, CDR1 is SNHLY and CDR2 is FYNNEI. The CDR3 DNA is TGTGCCAGTCTACGTTCCTACGAGCAGTACTTC. This codes for CASLRSYEQYF.

The chain employs TRBV5-5 and TRBJ2-7, with 7 positions matching TRBD1. J was trimmed by 6 bases and V by 3 bases; bases with no gene match: 12. In germline, CDR1 is SGHKS, CDR2 YYEKEE (reference sequence). The CDR3 loop spans 15 amino acids. The CDR3 spells CASSSTGSQGVEQYF. CDR3 in DNA: TGTGCCAGCAGCTCGACAGGGTCCCAAGGGGTCGAGCAGTACTTC.

This clone was seen a handful of times. CDR3 coding DNA: TGTGCCAGCAGTACGTACACCACGACCGGTAACACCATATATTTT. This translates into CASSTYTTTGNTIYF. This chain uses TRBV6-5 with TRBJ1-3, with D unresolved. CDR3 length: 15 residues. Germline values: CDR1 MNHEY, CDR2 SVGAGI. V was trimmed by 5 bases and J by 7 bases, leaving 18 bases between them.

This rearrangement joins TRBV12-3 or TRBV12-4 to TRBJ1-5; D is unresolved. This CDR3 contains 11 residues. Trimming stripped 5 bases from V and 4 bases from J, with 3 bases between. Here the CDR3 DNA reads TGTGCCAGCAGTCGTAATCAGCCCCAGCATTTT. Amino acid sequence: CASSRNQPQHF.

The table lists this clone with a count of one. The V gene is TRBV7-9, the J gene TRBJ1-2; a weak D match, TRBD1 (5 bases). V was cut by 5 bases and J by 4 bases, with 17 bases left in between. The germline CDR1 and CDR2 sequences are SEHNR and FQNEAQ (reference sequence). CDR3 size: 15 residues. The CDR3 loop is CASSPTRGGSYGYTF. Here the CDR3 DNA reads TGTGCCAGCAGCCCAACGCGGGGCGGGAGCTATGGCTACACCTTC.

The chain recombines TRBV6-5 with TRBJ1-5; D remains unclear. This CDR3 has 14 residues. In germline, CDR1 is MNHEY, CDR2 SVGAGI. V lost 6 bases and J 3 bases, leaving 12 bases between the germline ends. DNA of the CDR3: TGTGCCAGCAGCTCCCCCGGAGACAATCAGCCCCAGCATTTT. This gives the protein CASSSPGDNQPQHF.

The chain links TRBV24-1 to TRBJ2-2, with D hard to call. Germline V gene data show CDR1 as KGHDR and CDR2 as SFDVKD. V lost 5 bases and J 7 bases, leaving 7 bases between the germline ends. The CDR3 has 12 residues. CDR3 in DNA: TGTGCCACCAGTGTTTACCGCGGGGAGCTGTTTTTT. It encodes CATSVYRGELFF.

This rearrangement joins TRBV4-1 to TRBJ1-1; tentatively, D is TRBD1 (5 bases). The CDR3 is made up of 13 amino acids. Trimming pared 1 base from V and 7 bases from J, leaving 10 bases between. Germline lookup yields CDR1 MGHRA and CDR2 YSYEKL. The CDR3, as DNA: TGCGCCAGCAGCCAAGGACAGACGAGTGAAGCTTTCTTT. Its translation: CASSQGQTSEAFF.

CDR3 region: CASSPGGAGGYEQYF. The CDR3, as DNA: TGCGCCAGCAGCCCCGGAGGAGCGGGAGGCTACGAGCAGTACTTC. The V and J genes are TRBV4-3 and TRBJ2-7; 9 bases fit TRBD2. The junction had 7 bases not matched to a gene; V was cut back by 4 bases and J by 3 bases. CDR1 and CDR2 from the germline V gene are LGHNA and YSLEER. The CDR3 extends over 15 amino acids.

V is TRBV29-1 and J is TRBJ1-1; TRBD1 is a possible D gene (6 bases). The V and J ends lost 2 bases and 8 bases respectively, with 12 bases between them. Per the germline V gene, CDR1 is SQVTM and CDR2 is ANQGSEA. The CDR3 consists of 12 residues. In DNA, the CDR3 is TGCAGCGTTGAAACAGGGTCAACGGAAGCTTTCTTT. This translates into CSVETGSTEAFF. Full variable domain (remainder filled in from reference TRBV29-1 and TRBJ1-1): SAVISQKPSRDICQRGTSLTIQCQVDSQVTMMFWYRQQPGQSLTLIATANQGSEATYESGFVIDKFPISRPNLTFSTLTVSNMSPEDSSIYLCSVETGSTEAFFGQGTRLTVV.

The chain uses TRBV6-5 and TRBJ1-3, with D perhaps matching TRBD1 (5 bases). Germline V lookup: CDR1 MNHEY, CDR2 SVGAGI. Trimming took off 0 bases at V and 2 bases at J, with 11 bases between the two ends. CDR3 size: 16 residues. The CDR3 sequence is CASSYSRQGTGNTIYF. The CDR3 region has the DNA TGTGCCAGCAGTTACTCCAGGCAGGGAACTGGAAACACCATATATTTT.

The rearrangement joins TRBV7-8 to TRBJ2-7; D uncertain. The CDR3 is 14 residues long. Between the trimmed V and J ends, which lost 6 bases and 0 bases, there was a span of 12 bases. The V gene's germline CDR1 is SGHVS and CDR2 FQNEAQ. The CDR3, as DNA: TGTGCCAGCAGGGAGCCAGGTAACTCCTACGAGCAGTACTTC. This codes for CASREPGNSYEQYF.

The chain carries TRBV7-8 and TRBJ1-3, with 8 nucleotides matching TRBD1. Trimming at V came to 8 bases and at J to 4 bases, leaving 4 bases not matched to a gene. This CDR3 region has 13 residues. Germline V gives CDR1 SGHVS, CDR2 FQNEAQ. The CDR3 reads CASRRDRGNTIYF. In DNA, the CDR3 is TGTGCCAGCCGCCGGGACAGGGGAAACACCATATATTTT. The full variable domain, in which reference TRBV7-8 and TRBJ1-3 provide the parts outside the CDR3, is GAGVSQSPRYKVAKRGQDVALRCDPISGHVSLFWYQQALGQGPEFLTYFQNEAQLDKSGLPSDRFFAERPEGSVSTLKIQRTQQEDSAVYLCASRRDRGNTIYFGEGSWLTVV.

V usage is TRBV6-5 and J usage is TRBJ1-6; tentatively, D is TRBD1 (6 bases). V was trimmed by 7 bases and J by 8 bases, leaving 15 bases between them. The CDR3 runs 14 residues. CDR1 and CDR2 (germline): MNHEY, SVGAGI. The CDR3 spells CASTPQGGDSPLHF. Here the CDR3 DNA reads TGTGCCAGCACCCCACAGGGTGGGGATTCACCCCTCCACTTT.

The V gene is TRBV7-2, the J gene TRBJ2-1; 13 bases agree with TRBD2. Losses at the gene ends were 1 base for V and 10 bases for J; bases not matched to a gene: 4. The CDR3 spans 15 residues. Germline V lookup: CDR1 SGHTA, CDR2 FQGNSA. CDR3 in DNA: TGTGCCAGCAGCTTAGGGGGGACTAGCGGGAACGAGCAGTTCTTC. Translation: CASSLGGTSGNEQFF.

This chain joins TRBV27 and TRBJ2-7; D is undetermined. The germline V gene encodes CDR1 MNHEY and CDR2 SMNVEV (reference sequence). The CDR3 has 13 residues. V was shortened by 5 bases and J by 2 bases, with 10 bases between the two germline ends. CDR3 coding DNA: TGTGCCAGCAGTGGTCAGAACGCCTACGAGCAGTACTTC. Protein: CASSGQNAYEQYF.